This TCR beta chain was retrieved from a study of blood T cell repertoires in COVID-19. In its sample, this clone was seen a few times. The CDR3 covers 15 residues. Losses at the gene ends were 5 bases for V and 4 bases for J; bases not matched to a gene: 8. Germline values: CDR1 SGHVS, CDR2 FQNEAQ. Assay used: immunoSEQ multiplex PCR; TCRdb lists only in-frame clones, some missing. This sample carries over 200,000 clones, roughly 88% of them seen once, and the ten largest clones take roughly 2.3%. The V and J genes are TRBV7-8 and TRBJ1-5, with 7 positions matching TRBD1. Sequencing used PBMCs or T cells enriched from blood (not recorded which). The TCR originated in a woman between 40 and 50 years old with acute COVID-19. The CDR3 DNA is TGTGCCAGCAGCCCGACCGGGACAGATAATCAGCCCCAGCATTTT. Translating gives CASSPTGTDNQPQHF.